A selection of T cell receptor beta chains follows, all from one sample in a study of immune characterization of retroperitoneal liposarcoma. A single record per CDR3 protein comes from TCRdb applying MiXCR to the PCR reads. This table has 5,000 to 6,000 distinct CDR3 sequences, 25% to 40% appearing once. The sample comprised tumor tissue. These receptor sequences come from a female donor with retroperitoneal liposarcoma. Each CDR3 is given with its conserved first and last residue. D genes are given only for firm matches. Clone size is given for some rows only: seen once, a few or many times, or a class if the clone is expanded.

TRBV19,15,TRBJ2-1,-,TRBD2,TGTGCCAGCACCTTTGGGACTAGCGGGGGGACTGAGCAGTTCTTC,CASTFGTSGGTEQFF
TRBV11-2,15,TRBJ1-1,many,TRBD1,TGTGCCAGCAGCCAACGGACAGGGGGCAGGACTGAAGCTTTCTTT,CASSQRTGGRTEAFF
TRBV7-2,15,TRBJ2-7,-,-,TGTGCCAGCAGCCCTTTGTATGGGGCCTACAATGAGCAGTACTTC,CASSPLYGAYNEQYF
TRBV6-1,14,TRBJ2-7,-,-,TGTGCCAGCAGTGTTCACAGAGAACTCTACGAGCAGTACTTC,CASSVHRELYEQYF
TRBV11-3,16,TRBJ2-1,-,TRBD2,TGTGCCAGCAGCTTAGGACTAGCGGGAGAACGAGAGACCCAGTTCTTC,CASSLGLAGERETQFF
TRBV12-3/TRBV12-4,15,TRBJ2-2,-,-,TGTGCCAGCAGTACGGCACGGACGTACGCCGGGGAGCTGTTTTTT,CASSTARTYAGELFF
TRBV7-6,16,TRBJ2-7,few,-,TGTGCCAGCAGCTTAGTCCTTTCTAGGGCCAACTATGAGCAGTACTTC,CASSLVLSRANYEQYF
TRBV4-1,15,TRBJ2-2,-,-,TGCGCCAGCAGCCAAGTGGTCCTGAACACCGGGGAGCTGTTTTTT,CASSQVVLNTGELFF
TRBV6-1,13,TRBJ2-1,many,-,TGTGCCAACCGACAGTACCCACAAGAGACCCAGTTCTTC,CANRQYPQETQFF
TRBV10-2,14,TRBJ2-7,few,-,TGCGCCAGCAGTGAGTCGCCCGACAGGACCGAGCAGTACTTC,CASSESPDRTEQYF
TRBV6-1,13,TRBJ2-2,-,TRBD1,TGTGCCAGCGACAGGGCGGTTGCCGGGGAGCTGTTTTTT,CASDRAVAGELFF
TRBV28,16,TRBJ2-3,-,-,TGTGCCAGCAGTTCCCGGGGTCTGACTGACACAGATACGCAGTATTTT,CASSSRGLTDTDTQYF
TRBV6-5,17,TRBJ2-7,medium-sized,TRBD1,TGTGCCAGCAGTTACCGGCTGGGACAGGGGGCTTCCTACGAGCAGTACTTC,CASSYRLGQGASYEQYF
TRBV6-5,13,TRBJ1-1,-,-,TGTGCCAGCAGTTACTCCAGGGACACTGAAGCTTTCTTT,CASSYSRDTEAFF
TRBV5-4,14,TRBJ2-3,medium-sized,-,TGTGCCAGCAGGGGTGGGGGAAACACAGATACGCAGTATTTT,CASRGGGNTDTQYF
TRBV4-1,14,TRBJ2-1,-,-,TGCGCCAGCAGCCAGGAGAGCGGTTACAATGAGCAGTTCTTC,CASSQESGYNEQFF
TRBV27,21,TRBJ2-1,medium-sized,TRBD2,TGTGCCAGCAGTTTATGGTCTAGCGGGAGGGCTCGTGTAAGCTCCTACAATGAGCAGTTCTTC,CASSLWSSGRARVSSYNEQFF
TRBV20-1,15,TRBJ2-3,few,-,TGCAGTGCTAGAGCGGGACTGGGGGTCGGAGATACGCAGTATTTT,CSARAGLGVGDTQYF
TRBV6-1,16,TRBJ1-5,many,-,TGTGCCAGCAGTACCCACGGCAAGGGCTCTGATCAGCCCCAGCATTTT,CASSTHGKGSDQPQHF
TRBV6-1,15,TRBJ2-3,-,-,TGTGCCAGCAGTGAGGGGGCTAGCAGCACAGATACGCAGTATTTT,CASSEGASSTDTQYF